This T cell receptor beta chain was found in a study of cytomegalovirus exposure and HLA in healthy donors. The PCR had 60 Vbeta and 13 Jbeta primers. Clones were sequenced by immunoSEQ multiplex PCR, and TCRdb holds only the in-frame ones, with some missing. Among 90,000 to 150,000 clones listed, around 84% were seen once. Study observations and caveats: Later analysis demonstrated an association between a missense DCLRE1C variant and TCR beta V- and J-gene trimming. Most TCRs appeared rarely, but some public TCRs recurred in many donors. Associated with HLA alleles at 0.05 false discovery rate in a later analysis were 15,000 to 20,000 TCR beta sequences.

The germline V gene encodes CDR1 GTSNPN and CDR2 SVGIG (reference sequence). The CDR3 length is 19 residues. Only one count was recorded for this clone. Its antigen remains unidentified. An end of the junction differs from the germline gene, which may be a read error. Those who donated were healthy bone marrow donors. This receptor was taken from a woman in her 30s in good health and CMV-seropositive. This chain links TRBV30 with TRBJ1-6; 12 bases match TRBD1. Sequenced material: PBMCs. CDR3 DNA sequence: TGTGCCCGGAGTCCAACCTGGGACAGGGGGCTCTCCTATAATTCACCCCTCCACTTT. It encodes CARSPTWDRGLSYNSPLHF.